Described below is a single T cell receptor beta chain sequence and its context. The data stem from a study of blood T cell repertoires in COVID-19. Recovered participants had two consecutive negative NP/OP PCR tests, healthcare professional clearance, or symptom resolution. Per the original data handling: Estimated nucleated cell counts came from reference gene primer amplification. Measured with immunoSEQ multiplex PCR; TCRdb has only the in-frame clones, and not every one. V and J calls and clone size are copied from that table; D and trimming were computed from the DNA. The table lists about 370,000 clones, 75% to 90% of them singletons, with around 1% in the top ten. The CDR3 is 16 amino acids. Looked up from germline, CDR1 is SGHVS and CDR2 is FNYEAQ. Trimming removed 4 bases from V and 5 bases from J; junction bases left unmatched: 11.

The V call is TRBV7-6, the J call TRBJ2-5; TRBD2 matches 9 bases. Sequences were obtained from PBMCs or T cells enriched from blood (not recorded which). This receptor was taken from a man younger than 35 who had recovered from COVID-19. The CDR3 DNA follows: TGTGCCAGCAGCTCCGCAGGACTAGCGTACTTCGAGACCCAGTACTTC. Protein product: CASSSAGLAYFETQYF.